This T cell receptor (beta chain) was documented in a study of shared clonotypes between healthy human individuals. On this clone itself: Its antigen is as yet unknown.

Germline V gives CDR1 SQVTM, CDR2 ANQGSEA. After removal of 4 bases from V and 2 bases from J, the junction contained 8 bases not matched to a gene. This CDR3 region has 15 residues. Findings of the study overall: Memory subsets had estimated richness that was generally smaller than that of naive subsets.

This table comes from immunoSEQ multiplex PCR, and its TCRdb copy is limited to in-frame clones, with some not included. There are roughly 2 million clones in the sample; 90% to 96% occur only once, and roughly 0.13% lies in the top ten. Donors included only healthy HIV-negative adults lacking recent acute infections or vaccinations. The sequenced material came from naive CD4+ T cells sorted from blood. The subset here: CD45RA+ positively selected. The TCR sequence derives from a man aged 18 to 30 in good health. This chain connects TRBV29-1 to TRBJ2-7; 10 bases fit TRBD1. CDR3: CSVGDGTGVTYEQYF. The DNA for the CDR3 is TGCAGCGTTGGGGACGGGACAGGGGTAACCTACGAGCAGTACTTC.